The 2 T cell receptor beta chains below come from one sample, sequenced in a study of T cells after yellow fever vaccination. TCRdb analysed the 5' RACE reads with MiXCR anew, one entry per CDR3 protein. The table includes 100,000 to 150,000 distinct CDR3 sequences, roughly 10% detected once. Sequenced here: CD8+ T cells sorted from PBMCs, sampled on the day of the yellow fever booster vaccination. Receptors originate from a man younger than 35 who received the YFV17D yellow fever vaccine.

In this sample, this clonotype turned up a few times. Written as DNA, the CDR3 is TGTGCCAGCAGTTTACTTGGTCCCACTGAAGCTTTCTTT. Amino acids: CASSLLGPTEAFF. This sequence joins TRBV27 and TRBJ1-1; D is ambiguous. The V gene lost 2 bases and the J gene lost 4 bases, with 8 bases spanning the gap. In germline, CDR1 is MNHEY, CDR2 SMNVEV (reference sequence). The CDR3 contains 13 residues.

In its sample, this clonotype was seen a few times. The chain uses TRBV23-1 and TRBJ2-7; D is unresolved. Being an ORF, TRBV23-1 has a function that is uncertain. Trimming cost V 2 bases and J 4 bases, with 15 bases left between them. CDR3 length: 15 residues. CDR3 residues: CASSQPDAGAYEQYV. DNA for the CDR3: TGCGCCAGCAGTCAACCGGACGCAGGAGCGTACGAGCAGTACGTC.